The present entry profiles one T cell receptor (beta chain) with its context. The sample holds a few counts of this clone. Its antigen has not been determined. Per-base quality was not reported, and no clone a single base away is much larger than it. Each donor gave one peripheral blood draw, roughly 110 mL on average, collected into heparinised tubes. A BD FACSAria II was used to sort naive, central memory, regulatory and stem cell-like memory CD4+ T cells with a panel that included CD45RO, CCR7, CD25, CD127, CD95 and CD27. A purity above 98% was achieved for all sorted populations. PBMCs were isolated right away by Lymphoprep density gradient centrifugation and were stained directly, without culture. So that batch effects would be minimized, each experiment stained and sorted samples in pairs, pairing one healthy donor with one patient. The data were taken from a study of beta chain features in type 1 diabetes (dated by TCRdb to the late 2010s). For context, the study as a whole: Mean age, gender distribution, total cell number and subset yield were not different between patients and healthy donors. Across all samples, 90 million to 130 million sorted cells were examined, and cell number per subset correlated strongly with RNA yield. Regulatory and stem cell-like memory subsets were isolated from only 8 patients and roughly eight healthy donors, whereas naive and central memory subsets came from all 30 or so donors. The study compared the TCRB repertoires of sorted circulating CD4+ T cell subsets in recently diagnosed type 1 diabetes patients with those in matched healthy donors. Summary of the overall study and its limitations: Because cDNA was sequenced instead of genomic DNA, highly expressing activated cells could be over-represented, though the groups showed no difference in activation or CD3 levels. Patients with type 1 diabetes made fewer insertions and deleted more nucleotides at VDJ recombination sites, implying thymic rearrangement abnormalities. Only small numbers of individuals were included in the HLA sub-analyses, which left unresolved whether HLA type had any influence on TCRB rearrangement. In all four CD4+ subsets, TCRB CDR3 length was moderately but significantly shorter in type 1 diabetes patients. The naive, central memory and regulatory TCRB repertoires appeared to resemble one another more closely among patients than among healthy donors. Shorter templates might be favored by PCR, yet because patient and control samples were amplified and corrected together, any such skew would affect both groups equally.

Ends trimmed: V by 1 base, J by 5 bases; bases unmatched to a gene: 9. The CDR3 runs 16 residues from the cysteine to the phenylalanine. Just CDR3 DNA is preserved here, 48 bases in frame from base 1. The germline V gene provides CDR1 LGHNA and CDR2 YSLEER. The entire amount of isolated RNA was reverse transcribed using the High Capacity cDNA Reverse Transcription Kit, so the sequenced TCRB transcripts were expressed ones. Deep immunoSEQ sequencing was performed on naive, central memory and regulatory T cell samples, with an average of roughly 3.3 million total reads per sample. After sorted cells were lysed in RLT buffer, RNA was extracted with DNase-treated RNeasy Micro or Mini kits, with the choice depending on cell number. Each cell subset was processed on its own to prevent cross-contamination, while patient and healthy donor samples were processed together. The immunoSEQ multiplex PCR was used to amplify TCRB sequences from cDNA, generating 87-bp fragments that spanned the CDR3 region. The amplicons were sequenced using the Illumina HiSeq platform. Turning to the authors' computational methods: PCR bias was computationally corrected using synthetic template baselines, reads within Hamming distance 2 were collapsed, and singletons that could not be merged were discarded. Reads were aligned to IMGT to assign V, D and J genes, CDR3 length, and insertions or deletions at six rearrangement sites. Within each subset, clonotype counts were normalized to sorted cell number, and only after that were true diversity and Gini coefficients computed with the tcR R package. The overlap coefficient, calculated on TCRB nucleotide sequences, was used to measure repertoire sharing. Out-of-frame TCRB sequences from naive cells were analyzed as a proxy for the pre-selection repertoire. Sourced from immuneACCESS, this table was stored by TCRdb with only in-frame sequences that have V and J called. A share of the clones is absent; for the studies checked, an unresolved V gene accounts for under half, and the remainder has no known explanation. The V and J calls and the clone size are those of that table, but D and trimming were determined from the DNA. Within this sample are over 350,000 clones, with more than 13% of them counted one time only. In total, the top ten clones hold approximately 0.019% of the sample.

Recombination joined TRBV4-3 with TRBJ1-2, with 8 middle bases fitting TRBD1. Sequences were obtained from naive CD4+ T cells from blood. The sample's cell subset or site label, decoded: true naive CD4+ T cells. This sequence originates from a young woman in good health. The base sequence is TGCGCCAGCAGCCAAGTTAGGTCAGGGGGCGGTTATGGCTACACCTTC. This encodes CASSQVRSGGGYGYTF.